This record covers a single TCR beta chain. Its antigen is unknown. The sample comes from a study of T cell responses to AZD1222 COVID-19 vaccine. The overall study: Second doses at about 4 or about 12 weeks were pooled.

The CDR3 is 16 amino acids. Germline values: CDR1 MDHEN, CDR2 SYDVKM. The V gene end was trimmed by 5 bases and the J gene end by 0 bases; junction bases not matched to a gene: 6. General study points: Spike-specific TCR breadth and depth both grew after two AZD1222 doses.

Generated by immunoSEQ multiplex PCR, the TCRdb table keeps only in-frame clones and is missing some. The table has more than 150,000 clones, about 91% seen once; the top ten hold around 4.4%. Source: peripheral blood, taken on day 0 of AZD1222 vaccination. This sequence was found in an adult in good health. This chain connects TRBV28 to TRBJ2-4; 8 nucleotides line up with TRBD2. CDR3 region: CASSPPGGLAKNIQYF. The CDR3 region has the DNA TGTGCCAGCAGTCCCCCGGGGGGGCTAGCCAAAAACATTCAGTACTTC.